Listed below are T cell receptor beta chains from one sample, sequenced in a study of T-cell memory formation after mild COVID-19. TCRdb independently ran MiXCR on the 5' RACE reads; one entry per CDR3 protein. The table records under 70,000 distinct CDR3 sequences, roughly 10% of them present only once. Sequenced material: PBMCs or a T cell subset sorted from them (not recorded which). These receptors all stem from a man between 18 and 35 years old who had mild COVID-19 (a few samples of this study predate the infection). Cell type and time point are not known. Each CDR3 is given with its conserved first and last residue. The D gene is left open where the match is weak. Where a row states a size, it is once, few, many or the class of an expanded clone; other rows omit it.

d_gene,j_gene,v_gene,abundance,CDR3aa,CDR3nt
NA,TRBJ2-1,TRBV24-1,NA,CATSDSSFREQFF,TGTGCCACCAGTGATTCCTCATTTAGAGAGCAGTTCTTC
TRBD1,TRBJ1-1,TRBV12-3/TRBV12-4,NA,CASRPSGGVHTEAFF,TGTGCCAGCAGGCCCTCAGGGGGTGTTCACACTGAAGCTTTCTTT
NA,TRBJ2-2,TRBV6-5,NA,CASSPAPLASGELFF,TGTGCCAGCAGTCCCGCCCCTCTAGCGAGCGGGGAGCTGTTTTTT
NA,TRBJ2-5,TRBV10-3,medium-sized,CAVGSSDQETQYF,TGTGCCGTGGGTTCTAGCGACCAAGAGACCCAGTACTTC
NA,TRBJ2-1,TRBV7-6,many,CASSFIYNEQFF,TGTGCCAGCAGCTTCATCTACAATGAGCAGTTCTTC
NA,TRBJ1-1,TRBV4-3,NA,CASSQETGLNTEAFF,TGCGCCAGCAGCCAAGAAACAGGGCTGAACACTGAAGCTTTCTTT
TRBD1,TRBJ2-7,TRBV5-1,many,CASSREPGQGLYEQYF,TGCGCCAGCAGCCGAGAGCCGGGACAGGGGCTGTACGAGCAGTACTTC
NA,TRBJ2-7,TRBV5-5,NA,CASSLGPDFSYEQYF,TGTGCCAGCAGCTTGGGGCCAGACTTCTCCTACGAGCAGTACTTC
NA,TRBJ2-7,TRBV15,few,CATSRGGGAVLYEQYF,TGTGCCACCAGCAGAGGAGGGGGGGCGGTCCTCTACGAGCAGTACTTC
NA,TRBJ2-2,TRBV4-1,NA,CASSPGAGGRTGELFF,TGCGCCAGCAGCCCTGGGGCAGGGGGGAGGACCGGGGAGCTGTTTTTT
NA,TRBJ1-3,TRBV20-1,few,CSARDPQLGNTIYF,TGCAGTGCTAGAGACCCCCAGCTGGGAAACACCATATATTTT
NA,TRBJ2-1,TRBV7-3,few,CASSRDGVEQFF,TGTGCCAGCAGCCGTGACGGGGTTGAGCAGTTCTTC
NA,TRBJ2-6,TRBV5-1,NA,CASSRVFSGANVLTF,TGCGCCAGCAGCCGGGTCTTCTCTGGGGCCAACGTCCTGACTTTC
NA,TRBJ2-1,TRBV7-4,many,CASSLRERRSSYNEQFF,TGTGCCAGCAGCTTAAGGGAGAGACGGAGCTCCTACAATGAGCAGTTCTTC
NA,TRBJ2-3,TRBV4-1,few,CASSQEVARDTQYF,TGCGCCAGCAGCCAAGAAGTCGCACGAGATACGCAGTATTTT
NA,TRBJ1-6,TRBV10-3,NA,CAISGGSGIGNSPLHF,TGTGCCATCAGTGGTGGATCTGGTATTGGAAATTCACCCCTCCACTTT
NA,TRBJ2-6,TRBV5-4,NA,CASSSNSGANVLTF,TGTGCCAGCAGCTCAAACTCTGGGGCCAACGTCCTGACTTTC
NA,TRBJ1-5,TRBV6-1,NA,CASSAPGGYSNQPQHF,TGTGCCAGCAGCGCCCCCGGGGGGTATAGCAATCAGCCCCAGCATTTT
NA,TRBJ1-4,TRBV24-1,few,CAGRGQGGKLFF,TGTGCTGGGCGGGGGCAGGGAGGAAAACTGTTTTTT
TRBD1,TRBJ2-2,TRBV20-1,few,CSARGWGTGSHGELFF,TGCAGTGCTAGAGGCTGGGGGACAGGGTCCCACGGGGAGCTGTTTTTT
NA,TRBJ2-5,TRBV5-6,NA,CASTLRGVKETQYF,TGTGCCAGCACCCTTCGGGGAGTCAAAGAGACCCAGTACTTC
NA,TRBJ2-5,TRBV15,many,CATSRDASKETQYF,TGTGCCACCAGCAGAGACGCATCTAAAGAGACCCAGTACTTC
TRBD2,TRBJ2-1,TRBV7-8,NA,CASSRPSGYNEQFF,TGTGCCAGCAGCCGACCTAGCGGGTACAATGAGCAGTTCTTC
NA,TRBJ1-3,TRBV5-1,few,CASSLFGWRNTIYF,TGCGCCAGCAGCTTATTCGGTTGGAGAAACACCATATATTTT
NA,TRBJ2-5,TRBV4-3,NA,CASSPQGWLQETQYF,TGCGCCAGCAGCCCCCAAGGATGGCTACAAGAGACCCAGTACTTC
NA,TRBJ1-1,TRBV5-1,NA,CASSLTDPDTEAFF,TGCGCCAGCAGCTTGACCGACCCCGACACTGAAGCTTTCTTT
NA,TRBJ2-3,TRBV29-1,many,CSVEPGGTDTQYF,TGCAGCGTTGAGCCAGGGGGCACAGATACGCAGTATTTT
NA,TRBJ2-3,TRBV6-5,many,CASRTGGVDTQYF,TGTGCCAGCAGGACCGGGGGAGTGGATACGCAGTATTTT
TRBD1,TRBJ1-2,TRBV6-4,NA,CASWTGTDYGYTF,TGTGCCAGCTGGACCGGGACAGACTATGGCTACACCTTC
TRBD2,TRBJ2-3,TRBV5-6,few,CASSLGLAVSTDTQYF,TGTGCCAGCAGCTTGGGGCTAGCGGTTAGCACAGATACGCAGTATTTT
TRBD2,TRBJ2-5,TRBV4-3,few,CASSQDWEAGGPETQYF,TGCGCCAGCAGCCAAGATTGGGAAGCGGGGGGGCCAGAGACCCAGTACTTC
NA,TRBJ2-3,TRBV29-1,NA,CSADDGADTQYF,TGCAGCGCCGATGATGGGGCAGATACGCAGTATTTT
NA,TRBJ2-5,TRBV29-1,many,CSVAWTVQETQYF,TGCAGCGTCGCCTGGACGGTCCAAGAGACCCAGTACTTC
NA,TRBJ2-2,TRBV7-3,few,CASSLTVGELFF,TGTGCCAGCAGCTTAACGGTCGGGGAGCTGTTTTTT
NA,TRBJ2-5,TRBV14,NA,CASSQRFGEETQYF,TGTGCCAGCAGCCAACGGTTCGGGGAAGAGACCCAGTACTTC
NA,TRBJ2-3,TRBV9,NA,CASSEATDTQYF,TGTGCCAGCAGCGAAGCGACAGATACGCAGTATTTT
NA,TRBJ2-2,TRBV5-1,few,CASSLQGYTGELFF,TGCGCCAGCAGCTTGCAAGGGTACACCGGGGAGCTGTTTTTT
TRBD1,TRBJ2-3,TRBV6-6,many,CASSYSIGQGLDTQYF,TGTGCCAGCAGTTACTCCATAGGACAGGGTTTGGATACGCAGTATTTT
NA,TRBJ2-2,TRBV5-1,many,CASSLESQRFGELFF,TGCGCCAGCAGCTTGGAATCCCAACGGTTCGGGGAGCTGTTTTTT
NA,TRBJ2-1,TRBV6-1,NA,CASSEVGQFF,TGTGCCAGCAGTGAAGTCGGGCAGTTCTTC
TRBD2,TRBJ2-5,TRBV7-9,many,CASSFQTSELQTQYF,TGTGCCAGCAGCTTCCAGACTAGCGAGTTACAGACCCAGTACTTC
TRBD2,TRBJ2-4,TRBV10-3,many,CATGLDLAGGIQYF,TGTGCCACGGGACTAGACCTCGCCGGGGGGATTCAGTACTTC
TRBD1,TRBJ2-5,TRBV2,few,CASSRQGLYFPETQYF,TGTGCCAGCAGCCGACAGGGCTTATATTTCCCGGAGACCCAGTACTTC
TRBD1,TRBJ1-1,TRBV10-2,few,CASQFQGGTEAFF,TGCGCCAGCCAGTTCCAGGGGGGGACTGAAGCTTTCTTT
TRBD1,TRBJ2-7,TRBV12-3/TRBV12-4,few,CASSDRAVGYEQYF,TGTGCCAGCAGTGACAGGGCGGTGGGCTACGAGCAGTACTTC
NA,TRBJ1-2,TRBV7-9,few,CASSPQGGYGYTF,TGTGCCAGCAGCCCCCAGGGAGGCTATGGCTACACCTTC
NA,TRBJ2-5,TRBV2,NA,CASSGTVKETQYF,TGTGCCAGCAGCGGCACAGTGAAAGAGACCCAGTACTTC
NA,TRBJ1-5,TRBV28,NA,CASSPDLLGSNQPLHF,TGTGCCAGCAGCCCGGACTTACTCGGGAGCAATCAGCCCCTGCATTTT
NA,TRBJ2-7,TRBV7-2,NA,CASSPRGLKSYEQYF,TGTGCCAGCAGCCCCCGTGGATTAAAGTCCTACGAGCAGTACTTC
NA,TRBJ1-5,TRBV20-1,few,CSASIRQDNQPQHF,TGCAGTGCTAGTATACGGCAAGATAATCAGCCCCAGCATTTT
TRBD2,TRBJ2-5,TRBV5-1,NA,CASSFSSGGAGETQYF,TGCGCCAGCAGCTTTTCTAGCGGGGGGGCCGGAGAGACCCAGTACTTC
NA,TRBJ1-1,TRBV6-2/TRBV6-3,few,CASSSTLAGNTEAFF,TGTGCCAGCAGTTCCACCTTGGCAGGGAACACTGAAGCTTTCTTT
NA,TRBJ1-5,TRBV19,few,CASSMGGGHQPQHF,TGTGCCAGTAGTATGGGAGGGGGTCATCAGCCCCAGCATTTT
NA,TRBJ1-2,TRBV20-1,many,CSARSPTSDHFYGYTF,TGCAGTGCTAGATCCCCAACGTCTGACCATTTCTATGGCTACACCTTC